The clone carrying this TCR beta chain turned up a few times. Its target is not known. CD4+ T cells that had been cultured provided DNA sequenced with the Oncomine TCR Beta short-read assay. CD4+ T cells were cultured, and genomic DNA was extracted from them. MiXCR was run by TCRdb on the PCR reads, yielding one entry per CDR3 protein. The sample includes roughly 14,000 distinct CDR3 sequences, roughly two fifths of them seen just once. This entry comes from a study of vaccination and CD4 T cells after COVID-19. The treatment here: roughly nine-day PBMC culture with coronavirus spike peptide pools or control peptides (ViraFEST assay). ViraFEST sequenced TCRs after peptide-pool expansion of antigen-specific T cells. The germline CDR1 and CDR2 sequences are DFQATT and SNEGSKA (reference sequence). The CDR3 has 11 amino acids.

The specimen sequenced was CD4+ T cells from blood, cultured in vitro. This TCR came from a human donor who had recovered from COVID-19. The chain uses TRBV20-1 and TRBJ1-1; 7 bases agree with TRBD1. CDR3 region: CRTGTNTEAFF. Here the CDR3 DNA reads TGCAGGACAGGGACGAACACTGAAGCTTTCTTT.